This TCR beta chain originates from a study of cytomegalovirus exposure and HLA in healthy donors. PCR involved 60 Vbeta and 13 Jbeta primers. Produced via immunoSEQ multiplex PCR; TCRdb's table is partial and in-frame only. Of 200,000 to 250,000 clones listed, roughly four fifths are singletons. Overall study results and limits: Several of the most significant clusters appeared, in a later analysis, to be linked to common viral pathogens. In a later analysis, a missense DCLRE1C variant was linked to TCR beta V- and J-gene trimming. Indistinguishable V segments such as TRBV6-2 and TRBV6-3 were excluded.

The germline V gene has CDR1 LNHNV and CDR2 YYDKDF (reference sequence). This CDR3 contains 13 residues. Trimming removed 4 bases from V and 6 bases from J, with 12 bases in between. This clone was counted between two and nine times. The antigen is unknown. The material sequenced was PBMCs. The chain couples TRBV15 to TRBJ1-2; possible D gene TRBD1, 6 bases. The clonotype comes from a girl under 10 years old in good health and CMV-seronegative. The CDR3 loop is CATSTRRGNGYTF. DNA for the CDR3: TGTGCCACCAGCACCCGCAGGGGAAATGGCTACACCTTC.